These 16 T cell receptor beta chains originate from one sample sequenced in a study of shared clonotypes between healthy human individuals. The naive CD8 population came from CD45RO-negative cells selected for CCR7, without terminally differentiated effector memory CD45RA+ cells. Clones were read by immunoSEQ multiplex PCR, and TCRdb kept only the in-frame ones, dropping some. The sample consists of millions of clones, around 96% of them appearing once. Input material: naive CD8+ T cells sorted from blood. These receptors were obtained from a man between 18 and 29 years old in good health.

V gene TRBV5-6 combines with J gene TRBJ1-4; the match to TRBD1 covers 10 bases. The CDR3 is 15 amino acids. With V trimmed by 4 bases and J by 8 bases, 8 bases remained unmatched. Germline V lookup: CDR1 SGHDT, CDR2 YYEEEE. The CDR3 is CASSRRDRGVEKLFF. The CDR3 coding sequence is TGTGCCAGCAGCAGAAGGGACAGGGGAGTGGAAAAACTGTTTTTT.

In nucleotides, the CDR3 is TGTGCCAGCAGCCCTACAGGGGTTGGTGAAAAACTGTTTTTT. Translation: CASSPTGVGEKLFF. This sequence joins TRBV7-2 and TRBJ1-4; TRBD1 agrees at 7 bases. Germline CDR1 is SGHTA and CDR2 is FQGNSA. The CDR3 contains 14 residues. V shed 5 bases and J 7 bases; nucleotides not matched to a gene: 7.

The CDR3 reads CASSYGGLGDTEAFF. CDR3 nucleotides: TGTGCCAGCAGTTACGGAGGGCTAGGGGACACTGAAGCTTTCTTT. This chain connects TRBV6-6 to TRBJ1-1; weak D call: TRBD1 (5 bases). The CDR3 spans 15 residues. The germline V gene encodes CDR1 MNHNY and CDR2 SVGAGI (reference sequence). With 2 bases removed from V and 3 bases from J, the gap between germline ends came to 13 bases.

As regards this clone: Other DNA variants within this sample encode the same CDR3. This chain connects TRBV5-4 to TRBJ2-1, with unresolved D. The CDR3 runs to 12 residues. The V gene lost 0 bases and the J gene lost 9 bases, with 7 bases spanning the gap. The V gene's germline CDR1 is SGHNT and CDR2 YYREEE (reference sequence). This CDR3 is CASSLGRTEQFF. The CDR3 DNA follows: TGTGCCAGCAGCTTGGGGCGCACTGAGCAGTTCTTC. Together with reference TRBV5-4 and TRBJ2-1, the CDR3 gives the full variable domain: ETGVTQSPTHLIKTRGQQVTLRCSSQSGHNTVSWYQQALGQGPQFIFQYYREEENGRGNFPPRFSGLQFPNYSSELNVNALELDDSALYLCASSLGRTEQFFGPGTRLTVL.

This sequence joins TRBV6-1 and TRBJ1-1, with D unclear. The CDR3 loop spans 16 amino acids. V lost 3 bases and J lost 3, with 17 bases in between. The V gene's germline CDR1 is MNHNS and CDR2 SASEGT. The CDR3 DNA is TGTGCCAGCAGTGATCTGGCTGCCCCGTCGGACACTGAAGCTTTCTTT. Translation gives CASSDLAAPSDTEAFF.

V and J are TRBV4-3 and TRBJ2-7; D is uncertain. Trimming stripped 3 bases from V and 2 bases from J, with 8 bases between. This CDR3 region has 13 residues. Germline values: CDR1 LGHNA, CDR2 YSLEER. CDR3 bases: TGCGCCAGCAGCCATTCTCCTACCTACGAGCAGTACTTC. Translating it yields CASSHSPTYEQYF.

V is TRBV27 and J is TRBJ2-7, with D perhaps TRBD2 (6 bases). The length of the CDR3 is 14 residues. V lost 3 bases to trimming and J lost 7 bases, with 16 bases between them. Germline CDR1 MNHEY, CDR2 SMNVEV (reference sequence). CDR3 sequence reads: CASSLTGSSREQYF. In nucleotides, the CDR3 is TGTGCCAGCAGTTTGACCGGGAGTTCTAGGGAGCAGTACTTC.

V gene TRBV7-6 combines with J gene TRBJ2-5, with D perhaps matching TRBD2 (6 bases). V lost 1 base, J lost 4 bases, and 13 bases lay in between. The CDR3 runs 15 residues. Germline CDR1 is SGHVS and CDR2 is FNYEAQ. CDR3 residues: CASSLVARGGETQYF. CDR3 coding DNA: TGTGCCAGCAGCTTAGTGGCGAGGGGAGGAGAGACCCAGTACTTC.

The chain carries TRBV5-1 and TRBJ2-7, with D uncertain. This CDR3 contains 13 residues. V was clipped by 3 bases and J by 7 bases, with 14 bases between them. CDR1 and CDR2 (germline): SGHRS, YFSETQ. The CDR3 protein is CASSYTDGLEQYF. The CDR3 region has the DNA TGCGCCAGCAGCTACACGGACGGGTTGGAGCAGTACTTC.

The V call is TRBV7-9, the J call TRBJ1-4; no clear D. CDR3 length equals 16 residues. V was clipped by 7 bases and J by 5 bases, with 20 bases between them. CDR1 and CDR2 (germline): SEHNR, FQNEAQ (reference sequence). CDR3 nucleotides: TGTGCCAGCACGCCTTTAAGGCCGGTCGAGAATGAAAAACTGTTTTTT. It specifies CASTPLRPVENEKLFF.

This rearrangement joins TRBV28 to TRBJ2-7; TRBD1 is a possible D gene (6 bases). CDR1 is MDHEN and CDR2 is SYDVKM in the germline V gene. The CDR3 spans 14 residues. Trimming stripped 3 bases from V and 5 bases from J, with 14 bases between. The CDR3 protein is CASSFRGDGDEQYF. CDR3 bases: TGTGCCAGCAGTTTCAGGGGAGACGGGGACGAGCAGTACTTC. Full variable domain (rest looked up from reference TRBV28 and TRBJ2-7): DVKVTQSSRYLVKRTGEKVFLECVQDMDHENMFWYRQDPGLGLRLIYFSYDVKMKEKGDIPEGYSVSREKKERFSLILESASTNQTSMYLCASSFRGDGDEQYFGPGTRLTVT.

The chain combines TRBV7-8 with TRBJ1-1; D uncertain. Trimming removed 5 bases at V and 0 bases at J, with 10 bases between. This CDR3 comprises 14 residues. Germline V gene sequence: CDR1 SGHVS, CDR2 FQNEAQ. The CDR3 DNA reads as TGTGCCAGCAGCGCCGGCGGCGTGAACACTGAAGCTTTCTTT. Protein sequence: CASSAGGVNTEAFF. Supplemented by reference TRBV7-8 and TRBJ1-1, the full variable domain reads GAGVSQSPRYKVAKRGQDVALRCDPISGHVSLFWYQQALGQGPEFLTYFQNEAQLDKSGLPSDRFFAERPEGSVSTLKIQRTQQEDSAVYLCASSAGGVNTEAFFGQGTRLTVV.

The chain employs TRBV21-1 and TRBJ2-2; the D call in the table, TRBD1, was not verified against the DNA. TRBV21-1 constitutes a pseudogene. The CDR3 length is 13 residues. Written as DNA, the CDR3 is TGTGCCAGCAACCACAGACCGACCGGGGAGCTGTTTTTT. Residues: CASNHRPTGELFF.

The J gene is TRBJ2-5, the V gene TRBV15; either TRBD1 or TRBD2 may supply D (5 bases each). The CDR3 spans 13 residues. Germline assignment: CDR1 LNHNV and CDR2 YYDKDF (reference sequence). V shed 8 bases and J shed 4 bases, with 14 bases lying between them. CDR3 nucleotide sequence: TGTGCCACCCAAGCGGACAACCGAGAGACCCAGTACTTC. It codes for CATQADNRETQYF.

The chain has TRBV7-8 and TRBJ2-7, with D uncertain. This CDR3 spans 11 amino acids. V was pared by 7 bases and J by 5 bases, with 9 bases between. CDR1 and CDR2 from the germline V gene are SGHVS and FQNEAQ. The CDR3 nucleotides are TGTGCCAGCACCTCAGCGAACGAGCAGTACTTC. Translated, it gives CASTSANEQYF.

About this clone: Other DNA sequences within the sample encode an identical CDR3. The chain carries TRBV27 and TRBJ2-7; D possibly corresponds to TRBD1 (6 bases). CDR1 and CDR2 (germline): MNHEY, SMNVEV (reference sequence). The CDR3 runs 14 residues. Trimming pared 3 bases from V and 0 bases from J, leaving 9 bases between. The CDR3 spells CASSFIGGSYEQYF. The CDR3 region has the DNA TGTGCCAGCAGTTTCATAGGGGGCTCCTACGAGCAGTACTTC.